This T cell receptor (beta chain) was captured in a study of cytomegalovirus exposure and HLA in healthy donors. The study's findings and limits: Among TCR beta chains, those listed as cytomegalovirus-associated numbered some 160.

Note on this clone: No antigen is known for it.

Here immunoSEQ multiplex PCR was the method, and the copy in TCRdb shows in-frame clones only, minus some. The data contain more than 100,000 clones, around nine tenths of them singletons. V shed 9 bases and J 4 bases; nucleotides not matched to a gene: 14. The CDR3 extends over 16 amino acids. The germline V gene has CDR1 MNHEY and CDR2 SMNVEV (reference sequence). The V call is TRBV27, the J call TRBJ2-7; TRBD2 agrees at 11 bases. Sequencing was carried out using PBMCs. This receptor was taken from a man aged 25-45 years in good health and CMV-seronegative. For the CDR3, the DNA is TGTGCCAGTAGACCATCCCCGGGACTAGCGGCTTACGAGCAGTACTTC. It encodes CASRPSPGLAAYEQYF.